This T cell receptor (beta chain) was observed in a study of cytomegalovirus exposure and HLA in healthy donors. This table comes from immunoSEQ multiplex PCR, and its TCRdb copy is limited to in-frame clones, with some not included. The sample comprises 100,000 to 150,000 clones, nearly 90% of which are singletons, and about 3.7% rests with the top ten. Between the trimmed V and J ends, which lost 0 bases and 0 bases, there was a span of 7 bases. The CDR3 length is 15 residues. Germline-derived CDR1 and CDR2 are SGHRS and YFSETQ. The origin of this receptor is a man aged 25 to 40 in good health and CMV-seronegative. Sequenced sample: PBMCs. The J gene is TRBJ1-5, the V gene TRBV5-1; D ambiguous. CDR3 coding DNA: TGCGCCAGCAGCTTGGTCGGGGATAGCAATCAGCCCCAGCATTTT. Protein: CASSLVGDSNQPQHF.